The clone carrying this TCR beta chain was seen many times. The germline gene is not matched at one end of the junction; a read error may be the cause. This sample was included in a study of blood T cells in healthy people across ages. A J-beta primer mix and a sample-barcoded 5' primer were used in a second PCR of roughly 6 to 11 cycles. Every molecule of cDNA carried a tag from a template-switch adaptor with 12 random nucleotides. Using its own MiXCR run on the 5' RACE reads, TCRdb lists one record per CDR3 protein. Of 1.5 million to 2 million distinct CDR3 sequences in the sample, roughly 49% were seen once. Per sample, at least 5.5 micrograms of total RNA were extracted. The CDR3 length is 14 residues. Germline CDR1 is SGHRS and CDR2 is YFSETQ.

The sequenced sample was blood. This chain connects TRBV5-1 to TRBJ2-5, with 9 positions matching TRBD1. This TCR derives from a woman in her thirties or forties in good health. The CDR3 region is CASSPRTGEETQYF. The DNA for the CDR3 is TGTGCCAGCAGCCCCAGGACAGGGGAAGAGACCCAGTACTTC.